This section outlines one T cell receptor beta chain sequence together with its context. The table came from immunoSEQ multiplex PCR; TCRdb's copy has only in-frame clones and leaves some out. The table includes under 5,500 clones, around nine tenths detected once. This sample is part of a study of chemoradiotherapy in HPV16-positive cancers. The CDR3 is made up of 14 amino acids. V was pared by 3 bases and J by 0 bases, with 9 bases between. Germline assignment: CDR1 GTSNPN and CDR2 SVGIG (reference sequence). The TCR originated in a human donor with HPV-associated anogenital cancer. This chain connects TRBV30 to TRBJ2-1, with D unresolved. Specimen: tumor tissue, collected from a patient who underwent chemoradiotherapy. CDR3 nucleotides: TGTGCCTGGAGCGGAAGGAGCTCCTACAATGAGCAGTTCTTC. This gives the protein CAWSGRSSYNEQFF.